These 18 T cell receptor beta chains share one sample of origin, sequenced in a study of T-cell memory formation after mild COVID-19. TCRdb used MiXCR to reprocess the 5' RACE reads, holding one entry per CDR3 protein. The sample yields approximately 50,000 distinct CDR3 sequences, about 12% seen once. The specimen sequenced was PBMCs or a T cell subset sorted from them (not recorded which). The receptor set was obtained from a man aged 18 to 29 who had mild COVID-19 (a few samples of this study predate the infection). Cell type and time point are not known.

This clonotype was found a few times. The gene calls are TRBV4-1 and TRBJ2-7, with unresolved D. V lost 0 bases and J 3 bases, leaving 18 bases between the germline ends. Germline CDR1 MGHRA, CDR2 YSYEKL. CDR3 size: 17 residues. The chain's CDR3 is CASSQDYYGSAIYEQYF. DNA for the CDR3: TGCGCCAGCAGCCAAGATTATTACGGGTCGGCAATCTACGAGCAGTACTTC.

This chain connects TRBV25-1 to TRBJ2-5; D might be TRBD2 (5 bases). CDR1 and CDR2 from the germline V gene are MGHDK and SYGVNS. Trimming took 8 bases from V and 5 from J, leaving 6 bases between them. This CDR3 comprises 10 residues. This CDR3 is CASGGETQYF. CDR3 sequence (DNA): TGTGCCAGCGGAGGTGAGACCCAGTACTTC.

The J gene is TRBJ2-3, the V gene TRBV5-4; 13 bases line up with TRBD2. This CDR3 comprises 17 residues. V shed 4 bases and J 3 bases; nucleotides not matched to a gene: 8. The germline CDR1 and CDR2 sequences are SGHNT and YYREEE (reference sequence). The CDR3 DNA follows: TGTGCCAGCAGCGCCGGGACTAGCGGGGTGAGGACAGATACGCAGTATTTT. Translating gives CASSAGTSGVRTDTQYF.

The V call is TRBV28, the J call TRBJ1-2; 7 bases align to TRBD1. The CDR3 length is 14 residues. Germline lookup yields CDR1 MDHEN and CDR2 SYDVKM. J lost 4 bases, V lost 5 bases, and 7 bases had no gene match. The CDR3 loop reads CASSNRQGTYGYTF. CDR3 coding DNA: TGTGCCAGCAGTAACCGACAGGGAACCTATGGCTACACCTTC.

A note on this clonotype: Being one base from a much bigger clone, this may be a read error. V usage is TRBV4-3 and J usage is TRBJ2-7; TRBD2 might be the D (6 bases). The germline V gene has CDR1 LGHNA and CDR2 YSLEER. The CDR3 contains 14 residues. The CDR3 loop reads CDSSQAGGSYEQYF. DNA for the CDR3: TGCGACAGCAGCCAAGCCGGGGGCTCCTACGAGCAGTACTTC.

V usage is TRBV13 and J usage is TRBJ1-2; TRBD1 might be the D (5 bases). The CDR3 runs 14 residues. Germline V CDR1 and CDR2: PRHDT, FYEKMQ (reference sequence). V lost 9 bases and J lost 6, with 20 bases in between. CDR3 in DNA: TGTGCCAGTGAACCGCTCGGGAGGGGCCATGGCTACACCTTC. Encoded protein: CASEPLGRGHGYTF.

The sample holds a few counts of this clonotype. The chain employs TRBV7-6 and TRBJ2-5, with TRBD2 identical over 12 bases. The CDR3 covers 16 residues. Germline V gene data show CDR1 as SGHVS and CDR2 as FNYEAQ. Trimming cost V 5 bases and J 6 bases; bases outside gene matches: 10. The DNA of the CDR3 is TGTGCCAGCAGCAACCCTCTAGCGGGGGGGCCGAAGACCCAGTACTTC. It specifies CASSNPLAGGPKTQYF. The complete variable domain, with remaining parts taken from reference TRBV7-6 and TRBJ2-5, reads GAGVSQSPRYKVTKRGQDVALRCDPISGHVSLYWYRQALGQGPEFLTYFNYEAQQDKSGLPNDRFSAERPEGSISTLTIQRTEQRDSAMYRCASSNPLAGGPKTQYFGPGTRLLVL.

The table lists this clonotype with many counts. This chain links TRBV3-1 with TRBJ2-2; D gene uncertain. The V gene lost 6 bases and the J gene lost 0 bases, with 14 bases spanning the gap. Germline V gene data show CDR1 as LGHDT and CDR2 as YNNKEL (reference sequence). CDR3 size: 16 residues. The CDR3, as DNA: TGTGCCAGCAGTCCGACCGTGTCCACGAACACCGGGGAGCTGTTTTTT. As protein: CASSPTVSTNTGELFF.

This clonotype showed up many times. The V gene is TRBV7-9, the J gene TRBJ2-3; D call uncertain. Germline CDR1 is SEHNR and CDR2 is FQNEAQ (reference sequence). This CDR3 is built from 14 residues. V lost 1 base, J lost 4 bases, and 9 bases lay in between. The CDR3: CASSLEGYADTQYF. The CDR3 region has the DNA TGTGCCAGCAGCTTAGAAGGGTATGCAGATACGCAGTATTTT. The variable domain in full, with the rest retrieved from reference TRBV7-9 and TRBJ2-3, is DTGVSQNPRHKITKRGQNVTFRCDPISEHNRLYWYRQTLGQGPEFLTYFQNEAQLEKSRLLSDRFSAERPKGSFSTLEIQRTEQGDSAMYLCASSLEGYADTQYFGPGTRLTVL.

The chain carries TRBV12-3 or TRBV12-4 and TRBJ2-5; D gene ambiguous. CDR3 length: 13 residues. The V end was cut by 3 bases, the J end by 2 bases, with 7 bases between. The CDR3 sequence: CASSFQVQETQYF. The CDR3 nucleotides read TGTGCCAGCAGTTTTCAGGTTCAAGAGACCCAGTACTTC.

This clonotype occurred a few times. The chain uses TRBV24-1 and TRBJ2-2; TRBD1 is a possible D gene (5 bases). This CDR3 region has 14 residues. The V gene lost 5 bases and the J gene lost 1 base, with 7 bases spanning the gap. The germline CDR1 and CDR2 sequences are KGHDR and SFDVKD. The CDR3 bases are TGTGCCACCAGTGGGACATTGAACACCGGGGAGCTGTTTTTT. It translates to CATSGTLNTGELFF.

The chain has TRBV7-2 and TRBJ2-3; D might be TRBD2 (7 bases). Trimming stripped 1 base from V and 2 bases from J, with 13 bases between. Germline CDR1 reads SGHTA; CDR2 reads FQGNSA. This CDR3 is built from 16 residues. Here the CDR3 reads CASSLVGGANTDTQYF. The CDR3 DNA follows: TGTGCCAGCAGCTTAGTAGGGGGGGCAAACACAGATACGCAGTATTTT.

This clonotype was picked up a small number of times. The rearrangement joins TRBV12-3 or TRBV12-4 to TRBJ1-5; TRBD1 matches at 9 bases. V lost 1 base to trimming and J lost 1 base; unmatched junction nucleotides: 5. The CDR3 is 17 residues long. CDR3 sequence (DNA): TGTGCCAGCAGTTTAGGGAAGGACAGGGGAAGCAATCAGCCCCAGCATTTT. It encodes CASSLGKDRGSNQPQHF.

This clonotype showed up just a few times. The chain couples TRBV3-1 to TRBJ2-3, with D possibly TRBD1 on 9 matching bases. Between the trimmed V and J ends, which lost 2 bases and 2 bases, there was a span of 32 bases. The germline V gene encodes CDR1 LGHDT and CDR2 YNNKEL (reference sequence). CDR3 size: 22 residues. The CDR3 DNA follows: TGTGCCAGCAGCCAACTAACTTGGGAGGGACAGGGCTTAGCGGGGTCCACAGATACGCAGTATTTT. It translates to CASSQLTWEGQGLAGSTDTQYF.

This clonotype was counted between two and nine times. The chain links TRBV20-1 to TRBJ2-7; a possible D gene is TRBD2 (5 bases). This CDR3 has 14 residues. V gave up 6 bases and J gave up 3 bases, with 18 bases separating them. The V gene's germline CDR1 is DFQATT and CDR2 SNEGSKA (reference sequence). CDR3 DNA sequence: TGCAGTGCCACGGACGGACCCGGGGACTACGAGCAGTACGTC. It yields the protein CSATDGPGDYEQYV.

This sequence joins TRBV20-1 and TRBJ2-1; 11 positions match TRBD1. This CDR3 is 14 amino acids long. Trimming at V came to 5 bases and at J to 3 bases, leaving 3 bases not matched to a gene. Per germline, CDR1 DFQATT and CDR2 SNEGSKA (reference sequence). CDR3: CSALGTGGYNEQFF. As DNA, the CDR3 is TGCAGTGCTCTCGGGACAGGGGGCTACAATGAGCAGTTCTTC.

The chain joins TRBV20-1 to TRBJ2-4; D is possibly TRBD1 or TRBD2 (7 bases each). The CDR3 extends over 15 amino acids. Deletions cut 5 bases from V and 2 bases from J, with 16 bases between. Germline V gene lookup returns CDR1 DFQATT and CDR2 SNEGSKA (reference sequence). The CDR3 coding sequence is TGCAGTGCTTTCAGGGGGGGGAAAACCAAAAACATTCAGTACTTC. It translates to CSAFRGGKTKNIQYF.

This clonotype was detected many times. The chain links TRBV6-5 to TRBJ2-1, with 8 nucleotides matching TRBD1. This CDR3 region has 15 residues. Trimming cost V 2 bases and J 7 bases; bases outside gene matches: 7. The germline gives CDR1 MNHEY, CDR2 SVGAGI. This CDR3 reads CASSYAWTGTNEQFF. The CDR3 DNA sequence: TGTGCCAGCAGTTACGCTTGGACAGGGACTAATGAGCAGTTCTTC.